This T cell receptor beta chain was retrieved from a study of monozygotic twins with inflammatory bowel disease. The study's findings and limits: Added variability in patient repertoires may stem from differing immunosuppressive treatments. The study found lower TCRbeta diversity (inverse Simpson) in IBD patients than in healthy co-twins.

Across eight separate reactions for each sample, cDNA was made. UMIs with a 6-nucleotide sample barcode were added by template switching. Each CDR3 protein gets one entry in TCRdb, which reprocessed the 5' RACE reads and gives no DNA. This sample's clone table lists 190,000 or so distinct CDR3 sequences. Regarding this clonotype: The antigen remains undetermined.

Germline CDR1 is KGHSH and CDR2 is LQKENI. The CDR3 is 13 residues long. Sample: blood. The clonotype comes from a human donor with ulcerative colitis or Crohn's disease, or a healthy co-twin of an affected twin (not recorded which). This sequence joins TRBV18 and TRBJ1-3. The CDR3 here is CASSSPAGNTIYF.